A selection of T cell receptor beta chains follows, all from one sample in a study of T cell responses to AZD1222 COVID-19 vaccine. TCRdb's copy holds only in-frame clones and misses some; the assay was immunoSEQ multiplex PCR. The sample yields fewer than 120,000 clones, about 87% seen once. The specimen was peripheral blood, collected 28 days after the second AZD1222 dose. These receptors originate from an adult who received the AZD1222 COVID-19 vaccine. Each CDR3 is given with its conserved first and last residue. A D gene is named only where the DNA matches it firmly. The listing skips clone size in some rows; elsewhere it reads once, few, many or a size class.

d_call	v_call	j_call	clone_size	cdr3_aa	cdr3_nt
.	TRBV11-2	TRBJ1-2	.	CASSLGGLLAYGYTF	TGTGCCAGCAGCTTAGGGGGTTTATTGGCCTATGGCTACACCTTC
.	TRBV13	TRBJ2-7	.	CASTLPDSPYEQYF	TGTGCCAGCACCCTACCGGACAGCCCATACGAGCAGTACTTC
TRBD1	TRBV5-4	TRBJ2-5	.	CASSFTSGGLWETQYF	TGTGCCAGCAGCTTTACCTCAGGGGGCTTATGGGAGACCCAGTACTTC
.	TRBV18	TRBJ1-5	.	CASSPGSNQPQHF	TGTGCCAGCTCACCTGGTAGCAATCAGCCCCAGCATTTT
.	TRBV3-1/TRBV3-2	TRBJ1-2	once	CASSQDFAGNYGYTF	TGTGCCAGCAGCCAAGATTTCGCGGGGAACTATGGCTACACCTTC
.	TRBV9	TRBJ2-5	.	CASSVRSASVQLQETQYF	TGTGCCAGCAGCGTAAGGTCGGCTAGTGTCCAACTACAAGAGACCCAGTACTTC
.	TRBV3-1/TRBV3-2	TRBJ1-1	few	CASSQMLNTEAFF	TGTGCCAGCAGCCAAATGTTGAACACTGAAGCTTTCTTT
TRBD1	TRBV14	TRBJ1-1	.	CASSRQGALNTEAFF	TGTGCCAGCAGCCGGCAGGGGGCCTTGAACACTGAAGCTTTCTTT
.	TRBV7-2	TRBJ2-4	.	CASSLALDMNIQYF	TGTGCCAGCAGCTTAGCACTAGACATGAACATTCAGTACTTC
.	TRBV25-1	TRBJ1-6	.	CASSNAGTSIGSLHF	TGTGCCAGCAGTAATGCCGGGACCTCAATCGGGTCCCTCCACTTT
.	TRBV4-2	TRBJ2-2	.	CASSQYTAGTYNTGELFF	TGTGCCAGCAGCCAATACACTGCCGGGACTTACAACACCGGGGAGCTGTTTTTT
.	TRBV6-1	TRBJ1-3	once	CASSEAGGTSGNTIYF	TGTGCCAGCAGTGAAGCAGGGGGAACCTCTGGAAACACCATATATTTT
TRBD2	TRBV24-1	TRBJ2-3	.	CATSEPGLDGTDTQYF	TGTGCCACCAGTGAACCTGGACTAGATGGCACAGATACGCAGTATTTT
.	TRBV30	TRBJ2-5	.	CAWRGAELRETQYF	TGTGCCTGGAGGGGGGCGGAGCTTCGGGAGACCCAGTACTTC
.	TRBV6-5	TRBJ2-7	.	CASSPGPQVGEQYF	TGTGCCAGCAGCCCGGGGCCCCAGGTGGGCGAGCAGTACTTC
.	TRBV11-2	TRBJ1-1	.	CASSPYLANTEAFF	TGTGCCAGCAGCCCCTATCTGGCAAACACTGAAGCTTTCTTT
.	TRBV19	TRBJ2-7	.	CASSPGQGGAYEQYF	TGTGCCAGTAGTCCAGGACAGGGAGGGGCCTACGAGCAGTACTTC
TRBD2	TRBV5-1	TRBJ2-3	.	CASSLALLAGPDTQYF	TGCGCCAGCAGCTTGGCCCTCTTAGCGGGACCAGATACGCAGTATTTT
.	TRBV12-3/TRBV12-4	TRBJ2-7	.	CASSLREPYEQYF	TGTGCCAGCAGTTTGAGAGAACCCTACGAGCAGTACTTC
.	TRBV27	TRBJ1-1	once	CASSFRGSTEAFF	TGTGCCAGCAGTTTCAGGGGTTCCACTGAAGCTTTCTTT
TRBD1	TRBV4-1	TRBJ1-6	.	CASSQGAGGNNSPLHF	TGCGCCAGCAGCCAGGGTGCAGGGGGTAATAATTCACCCCTCCACTTT
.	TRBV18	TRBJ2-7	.	CASSPSSENEQYF	TGTGCCAGCTCACCCAGCTCGGAAAACGAGCAGTACTTC
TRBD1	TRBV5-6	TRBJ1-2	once	CASSTPDRVDGYTF	TGTGCCAGCAGCACCCCGGACAGGGTAGATGGCTACACCTTC
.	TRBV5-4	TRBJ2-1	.	CASSLGLNEQFF	TGTGCCAGCAGCTTGGGTCTCAATGAGCAGTTCTTC
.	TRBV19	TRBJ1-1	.	CASSITANTEAFF	TGTGCCAGTAGTATAACAGCGAACACTGAAGCTTTCTTT
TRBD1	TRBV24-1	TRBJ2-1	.	CATHDRDSNEQFF	TGTGCCACTCATGACAGGGATTCCAATGAGCAGTTCTTC
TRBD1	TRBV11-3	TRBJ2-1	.	CASSPGQGYNEQFF	TGTGCCAGCAGCCCGGGACAGGGTTACAATGAGCAGTTCTTC
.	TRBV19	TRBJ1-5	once	CASSPGTLGQPQHF	TGTGCCAGTAGCCCAGGGACATTGGGTCAGCCCCAGCATTTT
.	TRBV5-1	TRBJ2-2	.	CASSLAATGELFF	TGCGCCAGCAGCTTGGCTGCTACCGGGGAGCTGTTTTTT
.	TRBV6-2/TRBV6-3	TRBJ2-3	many	CASSYSKDTQYF	TGTGCCAGCAGTTACTCGAAAGATACGCAGTATTTT
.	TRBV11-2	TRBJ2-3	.	CASSLGAGFTDTQYF	TGTGCCAGCAGCTTAGGTGCGGGGTTCACAGATACGCAGTATTTT
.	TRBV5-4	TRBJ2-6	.	CASSLGVSGANVLTF	TGTGCCAGCAGCTTGGGAGTCTCTGGGGCCAACGTCCTGACTTTC
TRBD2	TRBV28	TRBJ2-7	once	CASSYLRVAGGAYEQYF	TGTGCCAGCAGTTACTTGCGGGTAGCGGGAGGGGCCTACGAGCAGTACTTC
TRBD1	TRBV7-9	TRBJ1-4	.	CASSDRVANEKLFF	TGTGCCAGCAGCGACAGGGTGGCTAATGAAAAACTGTTTTTT
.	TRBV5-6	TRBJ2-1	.	CASSLSPGAGADEQFF	TGTGCCAGCAGCTTATCCCCGGGGGCGGGAGCAGATGAGCAGTTCTTC
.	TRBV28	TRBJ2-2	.	CASSSSGSGELFF	TGTGCCAGCAGTTCTTCTGGGAGCGGGGAGCTGTTTTTT
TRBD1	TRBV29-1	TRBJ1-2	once	CSVEDRINYGYTF	TGCAGCGTTGAGGACAGGATCAACTATGGCTACACCTTC
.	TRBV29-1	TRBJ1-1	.	CSAEGPGVATEAFF	TGCAGCGCTGAGGGTCCGGGGGTTGCCACTGAAGCTTTCTTT
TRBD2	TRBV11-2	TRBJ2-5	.	CASSLSSGGPQTQYF	TGTGCCAGCAGCTTATCTTCGGGGGGGCCCCAGACCCAGTACTTC
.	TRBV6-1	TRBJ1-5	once	CASSEGPGQPQHF	TGTGCCAGCAGTGAAGGCCCGGGACAACCCCAGCATTTT
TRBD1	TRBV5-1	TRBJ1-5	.	CASRFKAGQKPNQPQHF	TGCGCCAGCAGGTTCAAGGCGGGACAGAAGCCGAATCAGCCCCAGCATTTT
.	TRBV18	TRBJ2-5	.	CASSPPEGRETQYF	TGTGCCAGCTCACCACCAGAGGGGAGGGAGACCCAGTACTTC
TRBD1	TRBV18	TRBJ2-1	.	CASSPGQGSYNEQFF	TGTGCCAGCTCACCGGGACAGGGGTCCTACAATGAGCAGTTCTTC
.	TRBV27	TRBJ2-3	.	CASSLPSTDTQYF	TGTGCCAGCAGTTTACCCAGCACAGATACGCAGTATTTT
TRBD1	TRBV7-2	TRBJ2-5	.	CASSLTGEETQYF	TGTGCCAGCAGCTTAACAGGGGAAGAGACCCAGTACTTC
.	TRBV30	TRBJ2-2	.	CAWSVREDGELFF	TGTGCCTGGAGTGTACGGGAAGACGGGGAGCTGTTTTTT
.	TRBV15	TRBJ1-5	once	CATSVTDQPQHF	TGTGCCACCAGCGTGACCGATCAGCCCCAGCATTTT
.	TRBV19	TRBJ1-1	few	CASRRQGLLNTEAFF	TGTGCCAGTAGAAGGCAGGGGTTATTGAACACTGAAGCTTTCTTT
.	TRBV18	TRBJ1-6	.	CASSPRGDNNSPLHF	TGTGCCAGCTCACCCCGGGGCGATAATAATTCACCCCTCCACTTT
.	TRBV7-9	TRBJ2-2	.	CASSLGTGELFF	TGTGCCAGCAGCTTAGGCACCGGGGAGCTGTTTTTT
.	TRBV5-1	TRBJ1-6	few	CASSLQGQLNSPLHF	TGCGCCAGCAGCTTGCAAGGACAGCTAAATTCACCCCTCCACTTT
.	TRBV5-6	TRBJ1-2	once	CASSETRQAIYGYTF	TGTGCCAGCAGCGAGACCCGACAGGCAATCTATGGCTACACCTTC
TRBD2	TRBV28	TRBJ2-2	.	CASREAGGRTGELFF	TGTGCCAGCAGGGAAGCGGGAGGACGGACCGGGGAGCTGTTTTTT
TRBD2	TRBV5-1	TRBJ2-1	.	CASALAGDNEQFF	TGCGCCAGCGCGCTAGCGGGAGACAATGAGCAGTTCTTC
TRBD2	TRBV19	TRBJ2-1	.	CASSRASGSVDGNEQFF	TGTGCCAGTAGTAGGGCTAGCGGGTCGGTGGATGGCAATGAGCAGTTCTTC